This T cell receptor (beta chain) stems from a study of human T cells and chemical hapten exposure. This clonotype was counted only a few times. The sample's time point: pre-sensitization, week 0. The treatment is: therapeutic diphenylcyclopropenone sensitization with weekly scalp DPC. The study extracted total RNA from unfractionated whole blood. Blood was drawn before each patch test was applied. V shed 4 bases and J shed 3 bases, with 6 bases lying between them. Germline loops: CDR1 LGHNA, CDR2 YNFKEQ. This CDR3 is built from 12 residues. In TCRdb, the RACE reads were re-called with MiXCR into one record per CDR3 protein. The repertoire holds roughly 34,000 distinct CDR3 sequences, with 10% as singletons.

The chain couples TRBV4-2 to TRBJ1-1; tentatively, D is TRBD1 (6 bases). The source is a man aged 50 to 59 with alopecia areata. Some clones in this sample may be carry-over from other donors' samples. The sequenced sample was whole blood, obtained in connection with sensitization to the hapten diphenylcyclopropenone (DPC). CDR3 in amino acids: CASSRTDTEAFF. In nucleotides, the CDR3 is TGTGCCAGCAGCCGGACAGACACTGAAGCTTTCTTT.